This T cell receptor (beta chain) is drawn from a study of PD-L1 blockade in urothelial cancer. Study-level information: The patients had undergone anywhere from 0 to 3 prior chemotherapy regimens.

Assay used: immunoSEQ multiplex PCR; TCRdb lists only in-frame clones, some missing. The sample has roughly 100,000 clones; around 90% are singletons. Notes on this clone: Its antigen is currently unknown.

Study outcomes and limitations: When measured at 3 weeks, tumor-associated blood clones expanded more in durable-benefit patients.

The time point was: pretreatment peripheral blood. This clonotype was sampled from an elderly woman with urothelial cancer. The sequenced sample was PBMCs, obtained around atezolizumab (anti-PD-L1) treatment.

The CDR3 loop is CASSAARTGRFNNEQFF. The CDR3, as DNA: TGTGCCAGCAGTGCAGCAAGGACAGGGAGGTTTAACAATGAGCAGTTCTTC. V usage is TRBV9 and J usage is TRBJ2-1; 8 bases fit TRBD1. Germline CDR1 SGDLS, CDR2 YYNGEE. V lost 5 bases and J lost 5; bases outside the gene matches: 15. This CDR3 comprises 17 residues.